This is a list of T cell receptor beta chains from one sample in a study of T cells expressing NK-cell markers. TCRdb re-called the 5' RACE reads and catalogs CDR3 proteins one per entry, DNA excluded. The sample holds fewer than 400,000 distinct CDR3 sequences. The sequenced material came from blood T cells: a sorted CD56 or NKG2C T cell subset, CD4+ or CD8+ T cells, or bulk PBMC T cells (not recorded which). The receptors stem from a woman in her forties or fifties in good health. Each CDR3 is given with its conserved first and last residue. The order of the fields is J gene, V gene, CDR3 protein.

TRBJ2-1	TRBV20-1	CSAGSGRAGNEQFF
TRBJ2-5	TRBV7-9	CASSSIPGTQYF
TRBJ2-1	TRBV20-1	CSARDPTGTLYNEQFF
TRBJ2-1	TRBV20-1	CSATRLAGEDNEQFF
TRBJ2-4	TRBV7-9	CASSFMGDLAKNIQYF
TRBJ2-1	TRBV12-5	CASGLFLEGEQFF
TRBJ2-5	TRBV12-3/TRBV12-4	CASSWTSGPPGETQYF
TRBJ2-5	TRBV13	CASSTGTGFQETQYF
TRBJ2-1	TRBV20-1	CSAGLDGVDNEQFF
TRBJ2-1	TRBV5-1	CASSFRDLAYNEQFF
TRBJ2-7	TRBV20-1	CSASEPKTSSNEQYF
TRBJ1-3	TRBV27	CASSPQGNAGNTIYF
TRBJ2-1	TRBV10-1	CASSDIGLGINEQFF
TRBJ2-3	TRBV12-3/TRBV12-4	CASSLRGGDTQYF
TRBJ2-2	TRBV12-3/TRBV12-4	CASSLGQGFGELFF
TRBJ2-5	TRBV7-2	CASSLGLGGKETQYF
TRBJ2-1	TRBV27	CASSPTWDRSGEQFF
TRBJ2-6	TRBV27	CASSYSAGSGANVLTF